The subject of this entry is one T cell receptor (beta chain). This sample is part of a study of T cell changes during pregnancy in multiple sclerosis. The CDR3 contains 16 residues. Losses at the gene ends were 4 bases for V and 4 bases for J; bases not matched to a gene: 9. CDR1 and CDR2 (germline): SEHNR, FQNEAQ (reference sequence). Some clones are missing from TCRdb's copy, which holds only in-frame ones; the method was immunoSEQ multiplex PCR. This sample carries about 12,000 clones, roughly 80% of them seen once, and the ten largest clones take approximately 10%. The sample in question was CD8+ T cells from peripheral blood mononuclear cells, obtained after pregnancy. The TCR comes from a female donor in good health, enrolled as a control in a pregnancy study. The rearrangement links TRBV7-9 to TRBJ2-3, with 9 bases that match TRBD2. In DNA, the CDR3 is TGTGCCAGCAGCTCTAATCGAGCGGGGGGTTCAGATACGCAGTATTTT. Its protein is CASSSNRAGGSDTQYF.